This T cell receptor beta chain was identified during a study of T cell changes during pregnancy in multiple sclerosis. Germline lookup yields CDR1 SNHLY and CDR2 FYNNEI. With 5 bases removed from V and 4 bases from J, the gap between germline ends came to 16 bases. This CDR3 is 15 amino acids long. Only in-frame clones appear in the TCRdb table, and some are missing; sequencing was by immunoSEQ multiplex PCR. Found here are roughly 70,000 clones, roughly 92% of them singletons; the top ten hold 1% to 1.5%. The receptor comes from a female donor with multiple sclerosis, enrolled in a pregnancy study. Sequenced here: peripheral blood, sampled in the third trimester of pregnancy. The chain links TRBV2 to TRBJ2-3; perhaps TRBD2 as D (5 bases). CDR3 amino acids: CASSYRERAPDTQYF. DNA of the CDR3: TGTGCCAGCAGTTACCGGGAAAGAGCCCCAGATACGCAGTATTTT. The full variable domain, its missing parts supplied by reference TRBV2 and TRBJ2-3, is EPEVTQTPSHQVTQMGQEVILRCVPISNHLYFYWYRQILGQKVEFLVSFYNNEISEKSEIFDDQFSVERPDGSNFTLKIRSTKLEDSAMYFCASSYRERAPDTQYFGPGTRLTVL.